What follows are 20 T cell receptor beta chains derived from one specimen sequenced in a study of blood T cell repertoires in COVID-19. Here immunoSEQ multiplex PCR was the method, and the copy in TCRdb shows in-frame clones only, minus some. The sample records approximately 250,000 clones, around 90% being singletons. The sequencing sample was made of peripheral blood. The receptors here all came from a woman in her seventies with COVID-19, enrolled during active disease.

This chain links TRBV19 with TRBJ1-4, with 7 bases identical to TRBD1. V shed 8 bases and J 4 bases; nucleotides not matched to a gene: 7. CDR3 length equals 14 residues. CDR1 LNHDA and CDR2 SQIVND come from the germline V gene (reference sequence). The CDR3 DNA follows: TGTGCCAGTCAACAGGGGCAGGGTAATGAAAAACTGTTTTTT. It encodes CASQQGQGNEKLFF.

This sequence joins TRBV28 and TRBJ2-7; TRBD1 agrees at 9 bases. With V trimmed by 6 bases and J by 5 bases, 8 bases remained unmatched. Germline V gene lookup returns CDR1 MDHEN and CDR2 SYDVKM. CDR3 size: 14 residues. The CDR3, as DNA: TGTGCCAGCAGCGACACCGGGACAGGGAACGAGCAGTACTTC. Its protein is CASSDTGTGNEQYF.

This clone occurred once. A read error may produce the germline difference seen at one junction end. The chain is built from TRBV19 and TRBJ1-4; 7 nucleotides align to TRBD1. The CDR3 spans 15 residues. Per the germline V gene, CDR1 is LNHDA and CDR2 is SQIVND (reference sequence). The CDR3 DNA follows: TGTGCCAGTAGTCCCGGACAGGCAACAAATGAAAAACTGTTTTTT. It translates to CASSPGQATNEKLFF.

The chain employs TRBV5-5 and TRBJ2-6; 10 bases line up with TRBD1. The J segment lost 0 bases and the V segment lost 4 bases, leaving 4 bases of the junction unmatched. CDR3 size: 17 residues. CDR1 is SGHKS, CDR2 YYEKEE, per germline (reference sequence). The CDR3 nucleotides read TGTGCCAGCAGCCCGGGACAGGGGTACTCTGGGGCCAACGTCCTGACTTTC. Its translation: CASSPGQGYSGANVLTF.

The table lists this clone with a count of one. The CDR3 nucleotides are TGTGCCACCAGTGATGCAACAGGGGGCGAAGCCAAAAACATTCAGTACTTC. Its translation: CATSDATGGEAKNIQYF. This chain uses TRBV24-1 with TRBJ2-4, with TRBD1 matching 9 bases. Germline V gene sequence: CDR1 KGHDR, CDR2 SFDVKD. The CDR3 is made up of 17 amino acids. V trimming: 3 bases; J trimming: 0 bases; junction bases outside the gene matches: 5.

This chain connects TRBV9 to TRBJ1-2; D gene uncertain. V gave up 1 base and J gave up 4 bases, with 17 bases separating them. CDR1 and CDR2 from the germline V gene are SGDLS and YYNGEE. CDR3 size: 16 residues. CDR3 sequence (DNA): TGTGCCAGCAGCGTAAATATGGCGGCCCGTTTCTATGGCTACACCTTC. This codes for CASSVNMAARFYGYTF.

This clone is a singleton in its sample. The gene calls are TRBV30 and TRBJ1-5, with 10 bases fitting TRBD1. Germline-derived CDR1 and CDR2 are GTSNPN and SVGIG (reference sequence). The CDR3 totals 13 residues. Trimming at V came to 5 bases and at J to 6 bases, leaving 4 bases not matched to a gene. CDR3 sequence (DNA): TGTGCCTGGTCGGGACAGGGGAGTCAGCCCCAGCATTTT. It translates to CAWSGQGSQPQHF.

This rearrangement joins TRBV30 to TRBJ1-1; 10 bases align to TRBD1. CDR3 size: 13 residues. Germline CDR1 GTSNPN, CDR2 SVGIG (reference sequence). After removal of 8 bases from V and 5 bases from J, the junction contained 8 bases not matched to a gene. CDR3 DNA: TGTGCCAGTCAGGAGGACAGGGGGACTGAAGCTTTCTTT. It encodes CASQEDRGTEAFF.

The chain links TRBV4-3 to TRBJ1-1, with a weak D call TRBD1 (5 bases). The CDR3 is 13 residues long. CDR1 is LGHNA, CDR2 YSLEER, per germline. V gave up 1 base and J gave up 5 bases, with 8 bases separating them. CDR3 residues: CASSQVEGTEAFF. Here the CDR3 DNA reads TGCGCCAGCAGCCAAGTGGAGGGGACTGAAGCTTTCTTT.

This chain links TRBV12-3 or TRBV12-4 with TRBJ1-1, with a tentative D call TRBD1 (5 bases). The CDR3 length is 11 residues. The ends were cut back, 6 bases at V and 8 bases at J, with 10 bases in the middle. The CDR3 is CASSPRTEAFF. The CDR3 DNA follows: TGTGCCAGCAGCCCGAGGACAGAAGCTTTCTTT.

This clone was observed once. The chain is built from TRBV3-1 (or the pseudogene TRBV3-2) and TRBJ2-1, with 10 bases fitting TRBD2. The germline gives CDR1 LGHDT, CDR2 YNNKEL (reference sequence). CDR3 length equals 15 residues. Trimming at V came to 4 bases and at J to 2 bases, leaving 2 bases not matched to a gene. CDR3 protein: CASSPSGRPYNEQFF. The CDR3 DNA sequence: TGTGCCAGCAGCCCTAGCGGGAGACCCTACAATGAGCAGTTCTTC.

The chain uses TRBV2 and TRBJ1-5; a weak D match, TRBD1 (5 bases). The CDR3 spans 14 residues. The V gene lost 6 bases and the J gene lost 0 bases, with 9 bases spanning the gap. CDR1 and CDR2 (germline): SNHLY, FYNNEI. The CDR3 bases are TGTGCCAGCAGCTTCGACAGTAGCAATCAGCCCCAGCATTTT. It translates to CASSFDSSNQPQHF.

The chain carries TRBV4-1 and TRBJ1-1; perhaps TRBD1 as D (5 bases). The CDR3 has 15 amino acids. Germline CDR1 and CDR2: MGHRA and YSYEKL. Deletions cut 0 bases from V and 7 bases from J, with 15 bases between. As DNA, the CDR3 is TGCGCCAGCAGCCAAGAGAGCCAGGGATTGTTTGAAGCTTTCTTT. Its translation: CASSQESQGLFEAFF.

The J gene is TRBJ1-5, the V gene TRBV4-3; D not certain. Germline V gene sequence: CDR1 LGHNA, CDR2 YSLEER. Deletions cut 2 bases from V and 7 bases from J, with 12 bases between. CDR3 length equals 14 residues. The CDR3 nucleotides are TGCGCCAGCAGCCAAAAAGCCGGGTCCCAGCCCCAGCATTTT. Translated, it gives CASSQKAGSQPQHF.

This chain uses TRBV11-3 with TRBJ2-1; tentatively, D is TRBD2 (6 bases). V was trimmed by 6 bases and J by 2 bases, leaving 20 bases between them. The CDR3 runs 17 residues. Germline-derived CDR1 and CDR2 are SGHNT and YENEEA. This chain's CDR3 is CASSSGEASGAYNEQFF. CDR3 DNA: TGTGCCAGCAGTTCCGGGGAGGCGAGTGGGGCCTACAATGAGCAGTTCTTC.

The chain combines TRBV29-1 with TRBJ1-2; D is ambiguous. Germline V gene sequence: CDR1 SQVTM, CDR2 ANQGSEA. The CDR3 sequence is 12 residues long. The ends were cut back, 1 base at V and 2 bases at J, with 5 bases in the middle. DNA for the CDR3: TGCAGCGTTGAAGTTGAGAACTATGGCTACACCTTC. Translating gives CSVEVENYGYTF.

This clone was recorded a few times. The chain has TRBV6-6 and TRBJ2-1; 11 nucleotides align to TRBD1. Trimming cost V 5 bases and J 6 bases; bases outside gene matches: 6. The CDR3 is made up of 15 amino acids. The germline CDR1 and CDR2 sequences are MNHNY and SVGAGI (reference sequence). CDR3 sequence: CASSPGTGGFNEQFF. CDR3 nucleotide sequence: TGTGCCAGCAGTCCCGGGACAGGGGGGTTCAATGAGCAGTTCTTC.

J is TRBJ2-1 and V is TRBV3-1 (or the pseudogene TRBV3-2), with 7 positions matching TRBD1. This CDR3 spans 15 amino acids. V lost 3 bases, J lost 6 bases, and 8 bases stayed unmatched. CDR1 LGHDT and CDR2 YNNKEL come from the germline V gene (reference sequence). CDR3 loop: CASSHDGQESNEQFF. The CDR3 DNA reads TGTGCCAGCAGCCATGATGGACAGGAGAGCAATGAGCAGTTCTTC.

The chain is built from TRBV18 and TRBJ1-2; 11 bases map to TRBD1. Trimming at V came to 1 base and at J to 10 bases, leaving 5 bases not matched to a gene. The germline gives CDR1 KGHSH, CDR2 LQKENI. The CDR3 has 14 amino acids. The CDR3 nucleotides are TGTGCCAGCTCACCACAGGACAGGGGGCTGTCCTACACCTTC. It translates to CASSPQDRGLSYTF.

V usage is TRBV27 and J usage is TRBJ1-1; 7 bases line up with TRBD1. V dropped 2 bases and J dropped 8; count of bases not matched to a gene: 8. This CDR3 comprises 14 residues. Germline V lookup: CDR1 MNHEY, CDR2 SMNVEV (reference sequence). The chain's CDR3 is CASSLGQAEREAFF. The CDR3 coding sequence is TGTGCCAGCAGTTTAGGACAGGCCGAACGGGAAGCTTTCTTT.